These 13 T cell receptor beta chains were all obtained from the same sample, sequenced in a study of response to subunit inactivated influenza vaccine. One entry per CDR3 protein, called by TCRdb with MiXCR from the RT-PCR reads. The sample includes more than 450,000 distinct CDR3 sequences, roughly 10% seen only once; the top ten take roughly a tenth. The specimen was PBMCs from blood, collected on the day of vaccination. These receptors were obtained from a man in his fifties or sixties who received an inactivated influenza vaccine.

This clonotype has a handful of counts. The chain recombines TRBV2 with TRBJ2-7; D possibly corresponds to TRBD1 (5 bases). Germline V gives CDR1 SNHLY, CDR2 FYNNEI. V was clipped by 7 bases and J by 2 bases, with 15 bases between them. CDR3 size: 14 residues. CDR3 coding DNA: TGTGCCAGCAACAGATCCAGGGCGGCCTACGAGCAGTACTTC. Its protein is CASNRSRAAYEQYF.

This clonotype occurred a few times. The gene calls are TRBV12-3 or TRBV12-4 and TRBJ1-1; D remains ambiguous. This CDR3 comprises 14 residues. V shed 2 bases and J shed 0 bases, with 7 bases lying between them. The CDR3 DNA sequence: TGTGCCAGCAGTTTAATGGTAGTGAACACTGAAGCTTTCTTT. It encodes CASSLMVVNTEAFF.

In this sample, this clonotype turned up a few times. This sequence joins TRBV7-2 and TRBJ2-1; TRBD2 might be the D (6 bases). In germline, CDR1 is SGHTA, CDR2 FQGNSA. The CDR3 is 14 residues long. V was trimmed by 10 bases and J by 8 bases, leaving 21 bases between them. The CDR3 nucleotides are TGTGCCACCATTGTGTTGGGGAGGCAATATGAGCAGTTCTTC. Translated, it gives CATIVLGRQYEQFF.

The CDR3 DNA reads TGTGCCAGCAGCCAAGAAGGGTCAGGGGGCTCCTACAATGAGCAGTTCTTC. Protein sequence: CASSQEGSGGSYNEQFF. The chain combines TRBV4-2 with TRBJ2-1; TRBD1 agrees at 7 bases. Per germline, CDR1 LGHNA and CDR2 YNFKEQ. The CDR3 has 17 residues. The ends lost 0 bases at V and 0 bases at J; junction bases unmatched: 5.

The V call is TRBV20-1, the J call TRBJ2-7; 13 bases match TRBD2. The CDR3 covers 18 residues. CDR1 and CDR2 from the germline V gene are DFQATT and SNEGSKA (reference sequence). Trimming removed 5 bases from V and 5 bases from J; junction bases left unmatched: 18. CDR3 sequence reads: CSAPAGGLAGAKRNEQYF. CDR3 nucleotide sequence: TGCAGTGCTCCAGCCGGAGGACTAGCGGGAGCAAAGAGGAACGAGCAGTACTTC.

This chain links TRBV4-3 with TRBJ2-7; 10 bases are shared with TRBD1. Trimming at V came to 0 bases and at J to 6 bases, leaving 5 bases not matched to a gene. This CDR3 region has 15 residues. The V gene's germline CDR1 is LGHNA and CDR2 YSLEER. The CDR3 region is CASSQDRQGAGEQYF. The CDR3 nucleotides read TGCGCCAGCAGCCAAGACCGACAGGGGGCTGGCGAGCAGTACTTC.

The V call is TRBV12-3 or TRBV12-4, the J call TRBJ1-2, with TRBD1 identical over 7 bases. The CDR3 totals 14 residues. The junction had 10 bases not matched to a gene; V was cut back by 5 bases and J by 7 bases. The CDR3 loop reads CASSPEQGLGGYTF. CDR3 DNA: TGTGCCAGCAGTCCCGAACAGGGGTTGGGTGGCTACACCTTC.

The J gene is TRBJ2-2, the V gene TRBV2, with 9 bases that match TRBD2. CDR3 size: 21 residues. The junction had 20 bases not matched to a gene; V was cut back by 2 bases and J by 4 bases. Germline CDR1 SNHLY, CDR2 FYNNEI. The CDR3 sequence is CASSERVYIPRAGGPTGELFF. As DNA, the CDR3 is TGTGCCAGCAGTGAACGAGTATATATTCCCCGAGCGGGGGGTCCCACCGGGGAGCTGTTTTTT.

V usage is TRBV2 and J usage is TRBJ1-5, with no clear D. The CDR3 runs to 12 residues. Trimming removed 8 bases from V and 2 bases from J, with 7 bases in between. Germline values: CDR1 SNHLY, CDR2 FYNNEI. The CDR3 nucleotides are TGTGCCAGCGGATGGGGCAATCAGCCCCAGCATTTT. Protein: CASGWGNQPQHF.

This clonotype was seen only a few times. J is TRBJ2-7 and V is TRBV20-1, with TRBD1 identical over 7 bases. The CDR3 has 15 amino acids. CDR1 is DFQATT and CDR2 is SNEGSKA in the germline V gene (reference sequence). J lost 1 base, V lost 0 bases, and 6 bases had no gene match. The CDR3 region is CSARDPGTASYEQYF. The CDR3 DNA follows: TGCAGTGCTAGAGATCCGGGGACAGCGTCCTACGAGCAGTACTTC.

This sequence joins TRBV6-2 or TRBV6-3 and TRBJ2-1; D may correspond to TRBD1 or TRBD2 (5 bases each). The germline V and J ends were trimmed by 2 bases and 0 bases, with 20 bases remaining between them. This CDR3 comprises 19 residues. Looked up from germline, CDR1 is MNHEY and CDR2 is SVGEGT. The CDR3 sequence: CASSYNSFDVGGSYNEQFF. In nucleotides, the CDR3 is TGTGCCAGCAGTTACAATTCTTTTGACGTTGGGGGCTCCTACAATGAGCAGTTCTTC.

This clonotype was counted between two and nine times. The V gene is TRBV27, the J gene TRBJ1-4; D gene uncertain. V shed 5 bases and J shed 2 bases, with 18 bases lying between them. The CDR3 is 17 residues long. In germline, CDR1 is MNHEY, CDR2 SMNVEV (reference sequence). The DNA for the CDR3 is TGTGCCAGCAGTCGGGCGAAGGACGTTTGGACTAATGAAAAACTGTTTTTT. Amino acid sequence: CASSRAKDVWTNEKLFF.

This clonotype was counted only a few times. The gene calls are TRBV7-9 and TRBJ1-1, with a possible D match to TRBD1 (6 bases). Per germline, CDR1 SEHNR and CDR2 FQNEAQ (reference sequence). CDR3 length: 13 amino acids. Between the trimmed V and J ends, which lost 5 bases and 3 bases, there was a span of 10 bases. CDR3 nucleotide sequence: TGTGCCAGCAGCAACAGGGCGTACACTGAAGCTTTCTTT. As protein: CASSNRAYTEAFF.